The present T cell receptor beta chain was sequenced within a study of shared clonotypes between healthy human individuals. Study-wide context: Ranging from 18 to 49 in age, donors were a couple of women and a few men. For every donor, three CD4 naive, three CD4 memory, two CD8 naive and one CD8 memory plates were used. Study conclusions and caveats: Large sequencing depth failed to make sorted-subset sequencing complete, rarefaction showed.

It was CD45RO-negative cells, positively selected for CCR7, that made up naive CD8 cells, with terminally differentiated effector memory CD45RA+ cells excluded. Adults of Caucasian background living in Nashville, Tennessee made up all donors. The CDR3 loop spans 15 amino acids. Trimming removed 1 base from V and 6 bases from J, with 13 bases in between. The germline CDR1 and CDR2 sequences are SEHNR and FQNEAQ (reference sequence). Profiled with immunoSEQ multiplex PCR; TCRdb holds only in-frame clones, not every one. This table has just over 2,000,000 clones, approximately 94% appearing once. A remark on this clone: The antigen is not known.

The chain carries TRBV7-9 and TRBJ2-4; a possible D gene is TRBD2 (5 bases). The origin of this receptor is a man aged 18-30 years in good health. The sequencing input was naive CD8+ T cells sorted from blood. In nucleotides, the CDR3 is TGTGCCAGCAGCTTAGTCGGGTACGGGGTAAACATTCAGTACTTC. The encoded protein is CASSLVGYGVNIQYF.